This T cell receptor (beta chain) derives from a study of T cell responses to AZD1222 COVID-19 vaccine. Using immunoSEQ multiplex PCR, the repertoire was profiled, and TCRdb retains in-frame clones only, with some absent. The sample lists under 200,000 clones; 93% were seen once. Broader study findings: Donors, mostly white British, included more females; clonal diversity was possibly underestimated.

The CDR3 runs 16 residues. V was trimmed by 6 bases and J by 4 bases, leaving 21 bases between them. Germline values: CDR1 SGHVS, CDR2 FQNEAQ. To note about this clone: Its antigen is not identified.

The sample here was peripheral blood, taken on day 0 of AZD1222 vaccination. The rearrangement uses TRBV7-8 and TRBJ1-2; D is perhaps TRBD1 (6 bases). The clonotype comes from an adult in good health. CDR3 bases: TGTGCCAGCAGTCCTGGGCGAGGGGGGGGACTCTATGGCTACACCTTC. Translated, it gives CASSPGRGGGLYGYTF.